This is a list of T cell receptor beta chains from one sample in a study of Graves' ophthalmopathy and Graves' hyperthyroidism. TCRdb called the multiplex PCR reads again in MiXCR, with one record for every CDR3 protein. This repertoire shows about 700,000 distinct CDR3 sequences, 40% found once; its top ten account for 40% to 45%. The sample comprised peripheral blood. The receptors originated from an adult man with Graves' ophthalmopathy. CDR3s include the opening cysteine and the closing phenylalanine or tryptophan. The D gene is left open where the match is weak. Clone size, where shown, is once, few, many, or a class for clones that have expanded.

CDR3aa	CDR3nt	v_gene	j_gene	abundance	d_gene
CASSPPSQGQETQYF	TGTGCCAGCTCACCCCCCAGTCAGGGCCAAGAGACCCAGTACTTC	TRBV19	TRBJ2-5	NA	NA
CSASSEETQYF	TGCAGTGCTAGTTCCGAAGAGACCCAGTACTTC	TRBV20-1	TRBJ2-5	few	NA
CATSTLGRGSYEQYF	TGTGCCACCAGCACTCTAGGAAGGGGATCCTACGAGCAGTACTTC	TRBV15	TRBJ2-7	NA	NA
CATSRDGTGGDTGELFF	TGTGCCACCAGCAGAGACGGTACAGGGGGGGACACCGGGGAGCTGTTTTTT	TRBV15	TRBJ2-2	many	NA
CASSAEGLAGVGTGELFF	TGTGCCAGCAGCGCCGAGGGACTAGCGGGAGTTGGGACCGGGGAGCTGTTTTTT	TRBV25-1	TRBJ2-2	few	TRBD2
CASSEYLYGAEAFF	TGCGCCAGCAGTGAGTACCTTTACGGGGCTGAAGCTTTCTTT	TRBV10-2	TRBJ1-1	many	NA
CASSESLAPNSPLHF	TGCGCCAGCAGTGAGTCGTTGGCTCCCAATTCACCCCTCCACTTT	TRBV10-1	TRBJ1-6	NA	NA
CASSPGGGLRTEAFF	TGTGCCAGCAGCCCCGGGGGGGGCTTGCGTACTGAAGCTTTCTTT	TRBV5-6	TRBJ1-1	NA	NA
CASSGQVFSGANVLTF	TGTGCCAGCAGTGGACAGGTATTCTCTGGGGCCAACGTCCTGACTTTC	TRBV2	TRBJ2-6	few	NA
CATGQVLTETQYF	TGTGCTACCGGACAGGTCTTAACGGAGACCCAGTACTTC	TRBV7-7	TRBJ2-5	NA	TRBD1
CASSELGGGHQPQHF	TGTGCCAGCAGTGAATTGGGCGGGGGTCATCAGCCCCAGCATTTT	TRBV25-1	TRBJ1-5	NA	NA
CASSTSGQGFNQPQHF	TGTGCCAGCAGTACCAGCGGACAGGGCTTCAATCAGCCCCAGCATTTT	TRBV24-1	TRBJ1-5	NA	TRBD1
CASSLVGGGYGYTF	TGTGCCAGCAGCTTAGTTGGTGGGGGCTATGGCTACACCTTC	TRBV11-2	TRBJ1-2	NA	NA
CASSREPGLLYGYTF	TGTGCCAGTAGTAGAGAACCGGGACTGCTCTATGGCTACACCTTC	TRBV19	TRBJ1-2	NA	NA
CASSPGTGRGTGEPFF	TGTGCCAGCAGTCCCGGGACAGGTAGAGGAACCGGGGAGCCGTTTTTT	TRBV2	TRBJ2-2	NA	TRBD1
CASFRGSSPLHF	TGTGCCAGTTTCAGGGGTAGTTCACCCCTCCACTTT	TRBV25-1	TRBJ1-6	NA	NA
CASSLTGGYSTDTQYF	TGTGCCAGCAGCCTAACAGGGGGTTATAGCACAGATACGCAGTATTTT	TRBV7-2	TRBJ2-3	NA	TRBD1
CASSLASGVNTEAFF	TGTGCCAGCAGCTTAGCATCGGGGGTGAACACTGAAGCTTTCTTT	TRBV7-9	TRBJ1-1	many	NA
CASSFFRGVVTGELFF	TGTGCCAGCAGCTTTTTCAGGGGAGTAGTCACCGGGGAGCTGTTTTTT	TRBV25-1	TRBJ2-2	few	NA
CASSEYGGSLSYEQYF	TGTGCCAGCAGTGAATACGGCGGGAGCCTCTCCTACGAGCAGTACTTC	TRBV25-1	TRBJ2-7	many	TRBD2
CASSLARDVVSPLHF	TGTGCCAGCAGCTTAGCGCGGGACGTCGTGTCACCCCTCCACTTT	TRBV7-2	TRBJ1-6	NA	NA
CATSRLDRGGGEKLFF	TGTGCCACCAGCAGATTAGACAGGGGTGGCGGGGAAAAACTGTTTTTT	TRBV15	TRBJ1-4	few	TRBD1
CASSLSGHYEQYF	TGTGCCAGCAGCTTATCAGGGCACTACGAGCAGTACTTC	TRBV7-8	TRBJ2-7	few	NA
CASKTGGVDTGELFF	TGTGCCAGCAAGACAGGGGGGGTGGACACCGGGGAGCTGTTTTTT	TRBV2	TRBJ2-2	NA	TRBD1
CASEGRGTEAFF	TGTGCCAGCGAAGGAAGGGGCACTGAAGCTTTCTTT	TRBV25-1	TRBJ1-1	few	NA
CASTLAGDGNTIYF	TGTGCCAGCACCCTAGCGGGGGATGGAAACACCATATATTTT	TRBV7-6	TRBJ1-3	NA	NA
CVTSREVGVGGYTF	TGTGTCACCAGCAGAGAGGTTGGCGTGGGTGGCTACACCTTC	TRBV15	TRBJ1-2	NA	NA
CASSPGGDLNTEAFF	TGTGCCAGCAGTCCAGGAGGGGACCTGAACACTGAAGCTTTCTTT	TRBV7-3	TRBJ1-1	NA	NA
CASSVGPTGEPFF	TGTGCCAGCAGTGTGGGTCCGACCGGGGAGCCGTTTTTT	TRBV2	TRBJ2-2	NA	NA
CASSLALTQRNQETQYF	TGTGCCAGCAGCTTGGCTCTTACCCAGCGGAACCAAGAGACCCAGTACTTC	TRBV7-9	TRBJ2-5	NA	NA
CASSPGVQPQHF	TGTGCCAGCAGTCCAGGGGTTCAGCCCCAGCATTTT	TRBV24-1	TRBJ1-5	NA	NA
CASGGANVLTF	TGTGCCAGCGGTGGGGCCAACGTCCTGACTTTC	TRBV19	TRBJ2-6	many	NA
CASSPRRDRVRLAGELFF	TGTGCCAGCAGCCCCCGCCGGGACAGGGTGAGATTGGCCGGGGAGCTGTTTTTT	TRBV25-1	TRBJ2-2	NA	TRBD1
CATSGPQASGGARETQYF	TGTGCCACCAGTGGCCCCCAGGCTAGCGGGGGGGCCCGGGAGACCCAGTACTTC	TRBV24-1	TRBJ2-5	NA	TRBD2
CSVAIGQNNQPQHF	TGCAGCGTCGCTATAGGACAGAACAATCAGCCCCAGCATTTT	TRBV29-1	TRBJ1-5	many	NA
CSAIPGGGETQYF	TGCAGTGCTATACCGGGGGGAGGGGAGACCCAGTACTTC	TRBV20-1	TRBJ2-5	few	TRBD2
CAISESMGQRSSPLHF	TGTGCCATCAGTGAGTCAATGGGGCAACGCTCTTCACCCCTCCACTTT	TRBV10-3	TRBJ1-6	many	NA
CSVVRENTGELFF	TGCAGCGTTGTCAGGGAGAACACCGGGGAGCTGTTTTTT	TRBV29-1	TRBJ2-2	few	NA
CASSLVAGQTEAFF	TGTGCCAGCAGCTTAGTGGCAGGTCAAACTGAAGCTTTCTTT	TRBV7-9	TRBJ1-1	NA	NA
CASSRRGHSSYEQYF	TGTGCCAGCAGCAGACGGGGACACAGCTCCTACGAGCAGTACTTC	TRBV6-2/TRBV6-3	TRBJ2-7	NA	NA
CASSFMGGAPTGELFF	TGTGCCAGCAGCTTCATGGGGGGAGCTCCCACCGGGGAGCTGTTTTTT	TRBV7-9	TRBJ2-2	few	NA
CASSFGFGGQETQYF	TGTGCCAGCAGCTTCGGCTTCGGGGGACAAGAGACCCAGTACTTC	TRBV7-9	TRBJ2-5	few	NA
CASSSRRGESGNTIYF	TGTGCCAGCAGCTCCCGGCGAGGGGAGTCTGGAAACACCATATATTTT	TRBV12-3/TRBV12-4	TRBJ1-3	NA	NA
CASSPGTGGADQPQHF	TGTGCCAGCAGCCCTGGGACAGGGGGAGCGGATCAGCCCCAGCATTTT	TRBV5-8	TRBJ1-5	few	TRBD1
CASSLDWVGGYTF	TGTGCCAGCAGCTTAGACTGGGTAGGCGGCTACACCTTC	TRBV7-2	TRBJ1-2	many	NA
CSARQGHVETQYF	TGCAGTGCCCGACAGGGACATGTTGAGACCCAGTACTTC	TRBV20-1	TRBJ2-5	many	TRBD1
CASSRDGTSGAYSYEQYF	TGTGCCAGCAGTCGCGACGGGACTAGCGGAGCATACTCCTACGAGCAGTACTTC	TRBV7-2	TRBJ2-7	NA	TRBD2
CASSSQGSWSPLHF	TGTGCCAGCAGTTCGCAGGGTAGTTGGTCACCCCTCCACTTT	TRBV27	TRBJ1-6	NA	NA
CASSNSLSSPLHF	TGTGCCAGTAGTAACAGTTTGTCGTCACCCCTCCACTTT	TRBV19	TRBJ1-6	few	NA